The 21 T cell receptor beta chains listed next were all sequenced from one sample in a study of T-cell reconstitution after alpha-beta-depleted transplantation in children. Unique molecular identifiers were built into the TCRbeta library. TCRdb used MiXCR to reprocess the PCR reads, holding one entry per CDR3 protein. In the table there are about 490,000 distinct CDR3 sequences, 8% to 11% of which are singletons. This material consisted of PBMCs, taken before TCRalphabeta/CD19-depleted stem cell transplant. The origin of the receptors is a child aged 2-9 years with inherited bone marrow failure, due to receive a stem cell transplant.

The J gene is TRBJ2-7, the V gene TRBV28; D may be TRBD2 (6 bases). The CDR3 has 16 residues. Germline CDR1 MDHEN, CDR2 SYDVKM. The V and J ends lost 3 bases and 1 base respectively, with 16 bases between them. The CDR3 is CASSFALSGLSYEQYF. CDR3 coding DNA: TGTGCCAGCAGTTTTGCCCTTAGCGGATTATCCTACGAGCAGTACTTC.

This clonotype was detected ten times or more. This sequence joins TRBV7-6 and TRBJ2-2; D is possibly TRBD1 or TRBD2 (5 bases each). Germline V CDR1 and CDR2: SGHVS, FNYEAQ. The CDR3 is 19 residues long. V was pared by 5 bases and J by 6 bases, with 28 bases between. CDR3 DNA: TGTGCCAGCAGCATTACATCGATACAGGATGCGGGCAGGGCCGGGGAGCTGTTTTTT. Amino acid sequence: CASSITSIQDAGRAGELFF.

This clonotype was observed many times. The CDR3 protein is CASSQDWVSSYNEQFF. The DNA for the CDR3 is TGTGCCAGCAGCCAAGATTGGGTGAGCTCCTACAATGAGCAGTTCTTC. This rearrangement joins TRBV14 to TRBJ2-1; D is uncertain. The CDR3 extends over 16 amino acids. The germline CDR1 and CDR2 sequences are SGHDN and FVKESK. Trimming stripped 0 bases from V and 0 bases from J, with 9 bases between.

The rearrangement links TRBV30 to TRBJ2-7; no clear D gene. Trimming cost V 3 bases and J 0 bases, with 21 bases left between them. The CDR3 length is 17 residues. Germline V gives CDR1 GTSNPN, CDR2 SVGIG (reference sequence). The CDR3 DNA follows: TGTGCCTGGAGGGCCATTACCGGACGTTCCAGCTCCTACGAGCAGTACTTC. It is translated as CAWRAITGRSSSYEQYF.

This clonotype has at least ten counts. The chain recombines TRBV6-5 with TRBJ2-7; 9 bases agree with TRBD2. The CDR3 extends over 15 amino acids. The germline gives CDR1 MNHEY, CDR2 SVGAGI. V was pared by 1 base and J by 2 bases, with 3 bases of the junction left unmatched. The CDR3 region is CASSYLAGATYEQYF. CDR3 in DNA: TGTGCCAGCAGTTACTTAGCGGGAGCCACCTACGAGCAGTACTTC.

At least ten counts were recorded for this clonotype. This chain connects TRBV7-9 to TRBJ2-5; no clear D. Trimming took 5 bases from V and 6 from J, leaving 10 bases between them. CDR3 length equals 12 residues. The germline V gene has CDR1 SEHNR and CDR2 FQNEAQ (reference sequence). In DNA form, the CDR3 reads TGTGCCAGCAGCCTAATACTGAAGACCCAGTACTTC. It codes for CASSLILKTQYF.

The genes are TRBV10-3 and TRBJ2-1; 11 bases are shared with TRBD2. The CDR3 has 12 residues. CDR1 is ENHRY, CDR2 SYGVKD, per germline. The J segment lost 15 bases and the V segment lost 8 bases, leaving 9 bases of the junction unmatched. CDR3 residues: CAIGTSGREMFF. The CDR3 nucleotides read TGTGCCATCGGTACTAGCGGGAGAGAAATGTTCTTC.

The chain couples TRBV28 to TRBJ2-2; TRBD2 matches at 11 bases. Germline CDR1 is MDHEN and CDR2 is SYDVKM. V was clipped by 8 bases and J by 1 base; unmatched bases: 0. This CDR3 region has 14 residues. In DNA form, the CDR3 reads TGTGCCAGCGGGACTAGCGGGAACACCGGGGAGCTGTTTTTT. This codes for CASGTSGNTGELFF.

The rearrangement joins TRBV19 to TRBJ1-1; D is ambiguous. The V gene lost 5 bases and the J gene lost 2 bases, with 9 bases spanning the gap. CDR1 and CDR2 (germline): LNHDA, SQIVND (reference sequence). CDR3 length: 13 residues. This CDR3 reads CASSPTPNTEAFF. The CDR3, as DNA: TGTGCCAGTAGTCCTACTCCTAACACTGAAGCTTTCTTT.

This chain connects TRBV29-1 to TRBJ2-7, with 7 bases fitting TRBD2. The CDR3 is made up of 14 amino acids. Per the germline V gene, CDR1 is SQVTM and CDR2 is ANQGSEA. After removal of 4 bases from V and 3 bases from J, the junction contained 9 bases not matched to a gene. The CDR3: CSVGGLKENYEQYF. For the CDR3, the DNA is TGCAGCGTTGGGGGACTAAAGGAGAACTACGAGCAGTACTTC.

This clonotype was found many times. The rearrangement links TRBV12-3 or TRBV12-4 to TRBJ2-1, with a possible D match to TRBD1 (6 bases). Trimming pared 4 bases from V and 6 bases from J, leaving 10 bases between. The CDR3 extends over 13 amino acids. The CDR3 DNA reads as TGTGCCAGCAGTTGGGGGCTCCGCAATGAGCAGTTCTTC. It is translated as CASSWGLRNEQFF.

The CDR3 bases are TGTGCCAGCAGTTTATCGAACAGGGCCTACGAGCAGTACGTC. It is translated as CASSLSNRAYEQYV. J is TRBJ2-7 and V is TRBV27; tentative D call: TRBD1 (6 bases). Trimming pared 0 bases from V and 2 bases from J, leaving 8 bases between. Germline V gene data show CDR1 as MNHEY and CDR2 as SMNVEV (reference sequence). The CDR3 extends over 14 amino acids.

Many counts were recorded for this clonotype. The chain uses TRBV29-1 and TRBJ2-7; TRBD1 matches 9 bases. Germline CDR1 and CDR2: SQVTM and ANQGSEA. Unmatched junction bases numbered 7, after V lost 6 bases and J lost 7 bases. There are 12 residues in the CDR3. CDR3 DNA sequence: TGCAGCGTCGGACAGGGGTTGGGGGAGCAGTACTTC. Protein sequence: CSVGQGLGEQYF.

The chain links TRBV27 to TRBJ1-1; D gene ambiguous. Trimming removed 1 base from V and 7 bases from J, with 13 bases in between. In germline, CDR1 is MNHEY, CDR2 SMNVEV (reference sequence). The CDR3 has 14 amino acids. This chain's CDR3 is CASSLLWSADEAFF. The CDR3 nucleotides are TGTGCCAGCAGTTTATTGTGGTCGGCAGATGAAGCTTTCTTT.

The chain couples TRBV2 to TRBJ2-3; 10 positions agree with TRBD2. Germline trimming cut 8 bases from V and 1 base from J; bases unmatched to any gene: 3. The CDR3 consists of 14 residues. The germline CDR1 and CDR2 sequences are SNHLY and FYNNEI. The CDR3 here is CASLLAGRTDTQYF. The DNA of the CDR3 is TGTGCCAGCCTACTAGCGGGACGCACAGATACGCAGTATTTT.

This clonotype has at least ten counts. V and J are TRBV10-3 and TRBJ2-3; D is undetermined. Germline V CDR1 and CDR2: ENHRY, SYGVKD. CDR3 size: 11 residues. V was pared by 8 bases and J by 2 bases, with 5 bases between. CDR3 in DNA: TGTGCCATCTCGACCACAGATACGCAGTATTTT. This sequence encodes CAISTTDTQYF.

This clonotype was seen many times. The genes are TRBV2 and TRBJ1-4; D not certain. The CDR3 contains 14 residues. Trimming shortened V by 8 bases and J by 4 bases, and 14 bases separated the two germline ends. CDR1 is SNHLY, CDR2 FYNNEI, per germline. In DNA, the CDR3 is TGTGCCAGCTCCCAGGAACTAATTAATGAAAAACTGTTTTTT. Translating gives CASSQELINEKLFF.

In its sample, this clonotype was seen many times. The V gene is TRBV5-8, the J gene TRBJ2-3, with a weak D call TRBD2 (6 bases). The V end was cut by 4 bases, the J end by 1 base, with 10 bases between. The germline CDR1 and CDR2 sequences are SGHTS and YDEGEE. The CDR3 loop spans 14 amino acids. CDR3 sequence (DNA): TGTGCCAGCAGCCCGGAGGGTGGCACAGATACGCAGTATTTT. Protein product: CASSPEGGTDTQYF. The full variable domain, completed using reference TRBV5-8 and TRBJ2-3, is EAGVTQSPTHLIKTRGQQATLRCSPISGHTSVYWYQQALGLGLQFLLWYDEGEERNRGNFPPRFSGRQFPNYSSELNVNALELEDSALYLCASSPEGGTDTQYFGPGTRLTVL.

This clonotype was counted at least ten times. The chain combines TRBV4-3 with TRBJ1-2; TRBD1 matches at 8 bases. This CDR3 contains 15 residues. Trimming removed 1 base from V and 4 bases from J; junction bases left unmatched: 5. Germline V lookup: CDR1 LGHNA, CDR2 YSLEER. CDR3 protein: CASSQVQGAGYGYTF. CDR3 in DNA: TGCGCCAGCAGCCAAGTCCAGGGGGCTGGCTATGGCTACACCTTC.

This clonotype was counted at least ten times. The gene calls are TRBV5-6 and TRBJ2-7; TRBD2 aligns across 8 bases. The length of the CDR3 is 17 residues. The V gene end was trimmed by 4 bases and the J gene end by 1 base; junction bases not matched to a gene: 13. Per germline, CDR1 SGHDT and CDR2 YYEEEE. Here the CDR3 DNA reads TGTGCCAGCAGCCTAGTTGCAGCGGGGGTACTTTCCTACGAGCAGTACTTC. It specifies CASSLVAAGVLSYEQYF.

This clonotype was detected many times. The chain is built from TRBV14 and TRBJ2-1; D is perhaps TRBD2 (5 bases). This CDR3 region has 13 residues. Looked up from germline, CDR1 is SGHDN and CDR2 is FVKESK. Trimming left V 0 bases short and J 11 bases short, with 11 bases between. The chain's CDR3 is CASSQDGEGKQFF. CDR3 nucleotide sequence: TGTGCCAGCAGCCAAGATGGAGAGGGAAAGCAGTTCTTC.